This TCR beta chain emerged from a study of cytotoxic CD8 clonotypes in ibrutinib-treated CLL. Study in general: The patient breakdown showed 10 to 12 relapsed/refractory and around 16 treatment-naive cases, with 17 to 18 IGHV unmutated. Study-level results: Sustained-remission and progressing patients had unequal sampling times.

TCRdb's copy holds only in-frame clones and misses some; the assay was immunoSEQ multiplex PCR. Of 150,000 or so clones in the sample, approximately 80% were seen once. Worth noting for this clone: Its target is unknown.

The germline gives CDR1 LGHNA, CDR2 YSLEER. The CDR3 is 16 residues long. V was clipped by 4 bases and J by 4 bases; unmatched bases: 10. The material sequenced was PBMCs, taken after 24 months of ibrutinib treatment. This chain joins TRBV4-3 and TRBJ2-3, with TRBD1 identical over 8 bases. The clonotype comes from a human donor with chronic lymphocytic leukemia. CDR3 residues: CASSPSYGQGPDTQYF. DNA for the CDR3: TGCGCCAGCAGCCCCTCTTATGGACAGGGCCCAGATACGCAGTATTTT.